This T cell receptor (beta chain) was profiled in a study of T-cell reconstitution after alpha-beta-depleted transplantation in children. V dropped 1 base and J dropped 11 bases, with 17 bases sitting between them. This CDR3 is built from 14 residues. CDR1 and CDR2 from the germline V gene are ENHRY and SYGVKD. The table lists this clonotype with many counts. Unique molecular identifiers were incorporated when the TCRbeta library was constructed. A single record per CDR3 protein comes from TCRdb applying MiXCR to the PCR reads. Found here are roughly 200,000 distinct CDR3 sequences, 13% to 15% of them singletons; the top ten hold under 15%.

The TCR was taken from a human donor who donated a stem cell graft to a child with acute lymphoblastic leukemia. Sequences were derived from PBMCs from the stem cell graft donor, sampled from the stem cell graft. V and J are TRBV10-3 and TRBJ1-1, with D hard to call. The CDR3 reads CAISEWQKSGGAFF. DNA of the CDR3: TGTGCCATCAGTGAGTGGCAGAAGAGTGGTGGGGCTTTCTTT.